This T cell receptor (beta chain) was profiled in a study of blood T cell repertoires in COVID-19. The assay was immunoSEQ multiplex PCR, and TCRdb's table has in-frame clones only and misses some. The sample lists some 120,000 clones; about nine tenths were seen once. The CDR3 contains 17 residues. The V gene end was trimmed by 7 bases and the J gene end by 5 bases; junction bases not matched to a gene: 14. CDR1 and CDR2 from the germline V gene are LNHDA and SQIVND (reference sequence). Sample: peripheral blood. The clonotype comes from a human donor with active COVID-19. The donor label of this sample is uncertain. The rearrangement uses TRBV19 and TRBJ1-2; 12 bases are a match to TRBD1. CDR3 DNA: TGTGCCAGTACATCATCCCCGGGACAGGGGGCGGTTTATGGCTACACCTTC. This translates into CASTSSPGQGAVYGYTF.